This is a list of T cell receptor beta chains from one sample in a study of cytomegalovirus exposure and HLA in healthy donors. Clones were read by immunoSEQ multiplex PCR, and TCRdb kept only the in-frame ones, dropping some. The sample has some 64,000 clones, about 96% seen once; the top ten hold 0.95% to 1.5%. Sample: PBMCs. These receptor sequences come from a young woman in good health and CMV-seronegative. The CDR3 runs from the conserved cysteine through the conserved F or W. A D gene is named only where the DNA matches it firmly. A row's size may be missing; if present it is once, few, many or a size class.

V	D	length	J	size	CDR3	DNA
TRBV10-3	TRBD2	14	TRBJ2-3	.	CAIRGLAAGNTQYF	TGTGCCATCAGGGGACTAGCGGCTGGAAATACGCAGTATTTT
TRBV11-2	.	14	TRBJ2-3	.	CASSYGPGADTQYF	TGTGCCAGCAGCTACGGCCCGGGGGCAGATACGCAGTATTTT
TRBV5-1	.	13	TRBJ2-2	.	CASSRLNTGELFF	TGCGCCAGCAGTAGACTTAACACCGGGGAGCTGTTTTTT
TRBV29-1	.	14	TRBJ2-3	.	CSVGRFVQRDTQYF	TGCAGCGTGGGCCGCTTTGTCCAACGGGATACGCAGTATTTT
TRBV6-1	TRBD2	16	TRBJ2-4	few	CASSEATSGPKNIQYF	TGTGCCAGCAGTGAAGCCACTAGCGGGCCCAAAAACATTCAGTACTTC
TRBV7-2	TRBD1	14	TRBJ2-7	.	CASSPPGQVYEQYF	TGTGCCAGCAGCCCCCCGGGACAGGTCTACGAGCAGTACTTC
TRBV23-1	.	18	TRBJ2-3	.	CASSQPPPAGASTDTQYF	TGCGCCAGCAGTCAACCCCCCCCGGCGGGGGCGAGCACAGATACGCAGTATTTT
TRBV5-1	.	14	TRBJ1-1	.	CASSLGTGNTEAFF	TGCGCCAGCAGCTTGGGCACAGGGAACACTGAAGCTTTCTTT
TRBV29-1	.	15	TRBJ2-1	few	CSVCPAPGDRNEQFF	TGCAGCGTTTGCCCCGCTCCGGGGGACCGCAATGAGCAGTTCTTC
TRBV6-5	TRBD1	15	TRBJ2-7	.	CASRLGQGATYEQYF	TGTGCCAGCAGACTTGGACAGGGGGCCACCTACGAGCAGTACTTC
TRBV6-6	.	13	TRBJ2-3	.	CASRGSYMDTQYF	TGTGCCAGCAGAGGTAGCTATATGGATACGCAGTATTTT
TRBV28	TRBD1	14	TRBJ2-3	.	CASSLAGGTDTQYF	TGTGCCAGCAGTTTAGCAGGGGGTACAGATACGCAGTATTTT
TRBV4-3	.	15	TRBJ1-5	.	CASSPRAGGGQPQHF	TGCGCCAGCAGCCCCCGGGCGGGGGGCGGTCAGCCCCAGCATTTT
TRBV2	TRBD1	14	TRBJ1-2	.	CASRTQTGANGYTF	TGTGCCAGCAGAACCCAGACAGGGGCGAATGGCTACACCTTC
TRBV4-2	.	15	TRBJ1-5	.	CASSHTRQPNQPQHF	TGTGCCAGCAGCCATACCAGACAGCCAAATCAGCCCCAGCATTTT
TRBV28	TRBD2	18	TRBJ2-5	.	CASSLPGLAGGPRETQYF	TGTGCCAGCAGTTTACCCGGACTAGCGGGGGGGCCGCGGGAGACCCAGTACTTC
TRBV27	TRBD2	17	TRBJ2-3	.	CASSSTPSGGDTDTQYF	TGTGCCAGCAGTTCCACCCCTAGCGGGGGTGACACAGATACGCAGTATTTT
TRBV14	.	14	TRBJ2-2	.	CASSQDRGTGELFF	TGTGCCAGCAGCCAAGATCGGGGCACCGGGGAGCTGTTTTTT
TRBV20-1	.	11	TRBJ2-7	.	CSAQLVNEQYF	TGCAGTGCGCAACTAGTAAACGAGCAGTACTTC
TRBV15	TRBD2	16	TRBJ2-5	.	CATSPGWRGYQETQYF	TGTGCCACCAGCCCAGGCTGGCGGGGGTACCAAGAGACCCAGTACTTC
TRBV2	.	11	TRBJ2-1	.	CASTQRSGQFF	TGTGCCAGCACCCAGCGGTCTGGGCAGTTCTTC
TRBV9	.	13	TRBJ1-3	.	CASSPGSGNTIYF	TGTGCCAGCAGCCCGGGATCTGGAAACACCATATATTTT
TRBV5-1	TRBD2	15	TRBJ2-7	.	CASSAGTSGAYEQYF	TGCGCCAGCAGCGCCGGGACTAGCGGTGCCTACGAGCAGTACTTC
TRBV19	TRBD1	15	TRBJ2-7	.	CASSLFGTASYEQYF	TGTGCCAGTAGCCTCTTCGGGACAGCAAGTTACGAGCAGTACTTC
TRBV19	TRBD1	16	TRBJ1-5	.	CASNTETGPWYKPQHF	TGTGCCAGTAACACAGAGACAGGGCCTTGGTATAAGCCCCAGCATTTT
TRBV5-1	.	15	TRBJ2-3	.	CASSLVSAGTDTQYF	TGCGCCAGCAGCTTGGTGTCCGCGGGCACAGATACGCAGTATTTT
TRBV30	TRBD2	15	TRBJ2-2	.	CAGGRLAGVTGELFF	TGTGCCGGGGGCCGACTAGCGGGAGTTACCGGGGAGCTGTTTTTT
TRBV19	.	13	TRBJ2-3	.	CASSPRGTDTQYF	TGTGCCAGTAGTCCCCGGGGCACAGATACGCAGTATTTT
TRBV23-1	.	17	TRBJ1-1	.	CASSHPNLRRENTEAFF	TGCGCCAGCAGTCACCCCAACCTCAGACGGGAGAACACTGAAGCTTTCTTT
TRBV15	.	11	TRBJ1-3	.	CATRVGDTIYF	TGTGCCACCAGAGTCGGGGACACCATATATTTT
TRBV7-9	TRBD2	16	TRBJ2-1	few	CASSLPAGTSNNEQFF	TGTGCCAGCAGCTTACCCGCAGGGACTAGTAACAATGAGCAGTTCTTC